The 22 T cell receptor beta chains presented below share a single source sample, sequenced in a study of Ad26.COV2.S vaccination and SARS-CoV-2 variants. Sequencing was performed with immunoSEQ multiplex PCR; in TCRdb, only in-frame clones are kept and a portion is missing. The sample records about 350,000 clones, approximately 86% being singletons. Specified treatment: some 19 received Ad26.COV2.S at low or high dose, single or two shots; about 5 received placebo; per-sample allocation not given. On day 63 after the first injection, vaccine and placebo recipients gave samples. This specimen was peripheral blood, taken in a trial of Ad26.COV2.S vaccine versus placebo. The origin of the receptors is a person between 18 and 59 years old who received the Ad26.COV2.S COVID-19 vaccine or a placebo.

Only one count was recorded for this clone. The gene calls are TRBV19 and TRBJ1-1; TRBD1 agrees at 7 bases. Germline lookup yields CDR1 LNHDA and CDR2 SQIVND (reference sequence). This CDR3 contains 15 residues. Trimming cost V 5 bases and J 0 bases; bases outside gene matches: 6. In DNA form, the CDR3 reads TGTGCCAGTAGTCGGCAGGGGGTTATGAACACTGAAGCTTTCTTT. This translates into CASSRQGVMNTEAFF.

The chain carries TRBV4-2 and TRBJ1-2; D not certain. The CDR3 covers 13 residues. In germline, CDR1 is LGHNA, CDR2 YNFKEQ. V lost 1 base, J lost 7 bases, and 10 bases lay in between. Here the CDR3 reads CASSQGMRVGYTF. For the CDR3, the DNA is TGTGCCAGCAGCCAAGGTATGAGGGTTGGCTACACCTTC.

The gene calls are TRBV7-2 and TRBJ1-2, with 9 bases fitting TRBD1. The junction had 8 bases not matched to a gene; V was cut back by 4 bases and J by 8 bases. This CDR3 is built from 14 residues. Germline assignment: CDR1 SGHTA and CDR2 FQGNSA. In DNA form, the CDR3 reads TGTGCCAGCAGCTCAGGCGGGACAGGGTACGGCTACACCTTC. Protein product: CASSSGGTGYGYTF.

The CDR3: CATSDPKESSRPLLGPHNEQFF. The CDR3 DNA reads TGTGCCACCAGTGACCCAAAAGAGAGTTCTCGACCCCTTTTAGGACCCCACAATGAGCAGTTCTTC. The chain has TRBV24-1 and TRBJ2-1; D is uncertain. V lost 4 bases to trimming and J lost 5 bases, with 35 bases between them. CDR3 length: 22 residues. Germline V gives CDR1 KGHDR, CDR2 SFDVKD.

The gene calls are TRBV15 and TRBJ1-6; D is possibly TRBD1 (6 bases). V was trimmed by 5 bases and J by 9 bases, leaving 14 bases between them. In germline, CDR1 is LNHNV, CDR2 YYDKDF (reference sequence). The CDR3 runs to 14 residues. The CDR3 coding sequence is TGTGCCACCAGCGTTACAGGGCGTAGTTCACCCCTCCACTTT. Its protein is CATSVTGRSSPLHF.

This chain links TRBV4-3 with TRBJ2-1, with 11 bases fitting TRBD2. There are 18 residues in the CDR3. Germline CDR1 reads LGHNA; CDR2 reads YSLEER. The ends lost 4 bases at V and 0 bases at J; junction bases unmatched: 8. The CDR3 protein is CASSRITTSGGSYNEQFF. CDR3 in DNA: TGCGCCAGCAGCCGAATAACAACTAGCGGGGGCTCCTACAATGAGCAGTTCTTC.

The chain employs TRBV12-5 and TRBJ2-1; D gene ambiguous. Trimming left V 0 bases short and J 10 bases short, with 7 bases between. Per the germline V gene, CDR1 is LGHNT and CDR2 is FRNRAP. This CDR3 contains 12 residues. The CDR3 DNA is TGTGCTAGTGGTTTGGTACGCGGAGAGCAGTTCTTC. Residues: CASGLVRGEQFF.

This chain joins TRBV10-3 and TRBJ2-3, with TRBD2 matching 10 bases. This CDR3 has 16 residues. Trimming removed 5 bases from V and 0 bases from J; junction bases left unmatched: 5. The V gene's germline CDR1 is ENHRY and CDR2 SYGVKD. Written as DNA, the CDR3 is TGTGCCATCAGTCCGAGAGCGGGAGGGAGCACAGATACGCAGTATTTT. It is translated as CAISPRAGGSTDTQYF.

V is TRBV6-1 and J is TRBJ1-2; D ambiguous. Trimming took 2 bases from V and 8 from J, leaving 12 bases between them. CDR1 and CDR2 from the germline V gene are MNHNS and SASEGT. The CDR3 totals 13 residues. The CDR3 region has the DNA TGTGCCAGCAGTGAAACAAGAAGCTGGGGCTACACCTTC. Its protein product is CASSETRSWGYTF.

The rearrangement uses TRBV20-1 and TRBJ1-4; 7 bases match TRBD1. The CDR3 has 15 residues. Germline assignment: CDR1 DFQATT and CDR2 SNEGSKA (reference sequence). V lost 3 bases to trimming and J lost 3 bases; unmatched junction nucleotides: 7. Written as DNA, the CDR3 is TGCAGTGCTAGTCCCCCGCAGGGGGCTAATGAAAAACTGTTTTTT. As protein: CSASPPQGANEKLFF.

V and J are TRBV6-2 or TRBV6-3 and TRBJ2-3, with 8 bases that match TRBD2. The CDR3 runs to 14 residues. V lost 6 bases and J lost 5; bases outside the gene matches: 7. The germline gives CDR1 MNHEY, CDR2 SVGEGT. CDR3 DNA sequence: TGTGCCAGCAGCCCGAGCGGGAGTGAAGATACGCAGTATTTT. Amino acids: CASSPSGSEDTQYF.

The rearrangement joins TRBV7-9 to TRBJ2-4, with a tentative D call TRBD1 (6 bases). Trimming stripped 5 bases from V and 15 bases from J, with 17 bases between. Germline lookup yields CDR1 SEHNR and CDR2 FQNEAQ (reference sequence). This CDR3 has 12 residues. The CDR3 DNA reads TGTGCCAGCAGCGCAGGGGCCCTGGACCGGTACTTC. It translates to CASSAGALDRYF.

The chain is built from TRBV19 and TRBJ1-1; D remains ambiguous. V lost 5 bases to trimming and J lost 5 bases, with 15 bases between them. Germline-derived CDR1 and CDR2 are LNHDA and SQIVND (reference sequence). The length of the CDR3 is 14 residues. The CDR3 DNA is TGTGCCAGTAGTCGAACAGTAATTAGGACTGAAGCTTTCTTT. Its translation is CASSRTVIRTEAFF.

The V gene is TRBV24-1, the J gene TRBJ2-1; a possible D gene is TRBD2 (6 bases). Trimming shortened V by 0 bases and J by 6 bases, and 17 bases separated the two germline ends. The CDR3 spans 17 residues. The germline CDR1 and CDR2 sequences are KGHDR and SFDVKD. The CDR3 is CATSDLRASEGANEQFF. The CDR3 DNA is TGTGCCACCAGTGATTTGCGGGCTTCGGAGGGTGCCAATGAGCAGTTCTTC.

V usage is TRBV7-2 and J usage is TRBJ2-3; 15 bases map to TRBD2. The CDR3 extends over 19 amino acids. CDR1 is SGHTA, CDR2 FQGNSA, per germline. Trimming removed 1 base from V and 0 bases from J; junction bases left unmatched: 5. CDR3 amino acids: CASSLGGLAGGGSTDTQYF. The CDR3 DNA reads TGTGCCAGCAGCTTAGGAGGACTAGCGGGAGGGGGGAGCACAGATACGCAGTATTTT.

This clone was seen only a few times. Being one base from a much bigger clone, this may be a read error. At the DNA level, this CDR3 is encoded by other sequences in the same sample as well. CDR3 nucleotides: TGTGCCAGCAGTAACTACGAGCAGTACTTC. It specifies CASSNYEQYF. The V gene is TRBV6-2 or TRBV6-3, the J gene TRBJ2-7; D is ambiguous. The CDR3 contains 10 residues. V shed 5 bases and J shed 3 bases, with 2 bases lying between them. The V gene's germline CDR1 is MNHEY and CDR2 SVGEGT.

This chain connects TRBV7-9 to TRBJ2-3; the D is unclear. Looked up from germline, CDR1 is SEHNR and CDR2 is FQNEAQ (reference sequence). The V end lost 5 bases, the J end lost 1 base, and 7 bases lay between the germline ends. The length of the CDR3 is 13 residues. CDR3 in DNA: TGTGCCAGCAGCCCCGCTGGCACAGATACGCAGTATTTT. Its translation is CASSPAGTDTQYF. Using reference TRBV7-9 and TRBJ2-3 for the parts outside the CDR3, the full variable domain is DTGVSQNPRHKITKRGQNVTFRCDPISEHNRLYWYRQTLGQGPEFLTYFQNEAQLEKSRLLSDRFSAERPKGSFSTLEIQRTEQGDSAMYLCASSPAGTDTQYFGPGTRLTVL.

The chain joins TRBV18 to TRBJ1-2; no reliable D call. The CDR3 has 14 residues. Germline assignment: CDR1 KGHSH and CDR2 LQKENI. Trimming removed 0 bases at V and 1 base at J, with 6 bases between. The CDR3 loop is CASSPPSVNYGYTF. CDR3 sequence (DNA): TGTGCCAGCTCACCACCCTCGGTTAACTATGGCTACACCTTC. The complete variable domain, with remaining parts taken from reference TRBV18 and TRBJ1-2, reads NAGVMQNPRHLVRRRGQEARLRCSPMKGHSHVYWYRQLPEEGLKFMVYLQKENIIDESGMPKERFSAEFPKEGPSILRIQQVVRGDSAAYFCASSPPSVNYGYTFGSGTRLTVV.

Here the CDR3 reads CASSSQGGKNIQYF. In nucleotides, the CDR3 is TGTGCCAGCAGCTCCCAGGGTGGCAAAAACATTCAGTACTTC. The chain carries TRBV7-2 and TRBJ2-4; a possible D gene is TRBD1 (5 bases). Germline lookup yields CDR1 SGHTA and CDR2 FQGNSA. CDR3 length: 14 residues. The V gene lost 4 bases and the J gene lost 3 bases, with 10 bases spanning the gap.

The rearrangement joins TRBV6-2 or TRBV6-3 to TRBJ2-6; 9 bases are a match to TRBD1. Germline CDR1 and CDR2: MNHEY and SVGEGT. The length of the CDR3 is 20 residues. V trimming: 2 bases; J trimming: 0 bases; junction bases outside the gene matches: 11. This CDR3 is CASSYARRTGAGSGANVLTF. CDR3 nucleotide sequence: TGTGCCAGCAGTTACGCTCGAAGGACAGGGGCTGGCTCTGGGGCCAACGTCCTGACTTTC.

For the CDR3, the DNA is TGCGCCAGCAGCGGGGGAAGGCGCGAGCAGTACTTC. Translation gives CASSGGRREQYF. The genes are TRBV5-1 and TRBJ2-7; the D gene could be TRBD1 or TRBD2 (5 bases each). CDR3 length: 12 residues. Trimming took 4 bases from V and 6 from J, leaving 11 bases between them. Germline assignment: CDR1 SGHRS and CDR2 YFSETQ.

V and J are TRBV7-2 and TRBJ2-3; 11 positions agree with TRBD2. The CDR3 has 14 residues. Germline trimming cut 6 bases from V and 7 bases from J; bases unmatched to any gene: 6. Germline V CDR1 and CDR2: SGHTA, FQGNSA. The CDR3 protein is CASRASGGPNTQYF. The DNA for the CDR3 is TGTGCCAGCAGGGCTAGCGGGGGGCCTAATACGCAGTATTTT. Filled out from reference TRBV7-2 and TRBJ2-3, the complete variable domain reads GAGVSQSPSNKVTEKGKDVELRCDPISGHTALYWYRQSLGQGLEFLIYFQGNSAPDKSGLPSDRFSAERTGGSVSTLTIQRTQQEDSAVYLCASRASGGPNTQYFGPGTRLTVL.